This TCR beta chain originates from a study of identical twins. Template switching (which added a universal primer site) was used, and cDNA carried unique molecular identifiers. A single record per CDR3 protein comes from TCRdb applying MiXCR to the 5' RACE reads. In the table there are more than 1.5 million distinct CDR3 sequences, around 29% of which are singletons. Study-level findings and limits: The same donors were not followed; conclusions instead depended on cross-sectional statistical analysis. Insertions were reduced in abundant cord blood beta clonotypes but not in memory repertoires.

CDR3 length equals 14 residues. The germline V gene has CDR1 SGHRS and CDR2 YFSETQ. V was pared by 3 bases and J by 7 bases, with 13 bases between. This clonotype came up a few times. Its antigen is still unknown. The rearrangement uses TRBV5-1 and TRBJ1-4; the D gene is possibly TRBD1 (5 bases). This clonotype was obtained from a newborn girl in good health. The sample comprised cord blood. In DNA, the CDR3 is TGCGCCAGCAGCTCGGGAAGGGGATTTGAAAAACTGTTTTTT. Protein: CASSSGRGFEKLFF. Full variable domain (outside the CDR3, taken from reference TRBV5-1 and TRBJ1-4): KAGVTQTPRYLIKTRGQQVTLSCSPISGHRSVSWYQQTPGQGLQFLFEYFSETQRNKGNFPGRFSGRQFSNSRSEMNVSTLELGDSALYLCASSSGRGFEKLFFGSGTQLSVL.